The 31 T cell receptor beta chains listed next were all sequenced from one sample in a study of cytomegalovirus exposure and HLA in healthy donors (dated by TCRdb to the late 2010s). Preparation of the library involved the immunoSEQ multiplex PCR assay. For the multiplex PCR, a mixture combining 60 forward primers for TCR Vbeta segments and 13 reverse primers for TCR Jbeta segments was used. TCRdb took this table from immuneACCESS and kept in-frame rearrangements with V and J called. Such tables lack part of the clones; where checked against another copy, unresolved V genes explain under half of the gap, and the rest is unexplained. The table of this sample itemizes approximately 110,000 clones. Together, the top ten hold under 1.3% of the sample. The sequenced sample was PBMCs. All receptors come from a young man in good health and CMV-seronegative.

The V and J genes are TRBV19 and TRBJ2-4, with 7 bases that match TRBD1. Germline-derived CDR1 and CDR2 are LNHDA and SQIVND (reference sequence). J lost 0 bases, V lost 7 bases, and 3 bases had no gene match. The CDR3 loop spans 14 amino acids. CDR3 region: CASTRDRAKNIQYF. CDR3 nucleotides: TGTGCCAGTACCCGGGACAGAGCCAAAAACATTCAGTACTTC. The variable domain in full, completed from reference TRBV19 and TRBJ2-4, reads DGGITQSPKYLFRKEGQNVTLSCEQNLNHDAMYWYRQDPGQGLRLIYYSQIVNDFQKGDIAEGYSVSREKKESFPLTVTSAQKNPTAFYLCASTRDRAKNIQYFGAGTRLSVL.

J is TRBJ2-1 and V is TRBV4-1; no firm D call. This CDR3 is built from 16 residues. Trimming took off 4 bases at V and 0 bases at J, with 13 bases between the two ends. CDR1 is MGHRA and CDR2 is YSYEKL in the germline V gene. CDR3 sequence reads: CASSPLSSSSYNEQFF. Written as DNA, the CDR3 is TGCGCCAGCAGCCCTCTTTCGAGTAGCTCCTACAATGAGCAGTTCTTC.

The chain is built from TRBV28 and TRBJ1-4; 10 positions match TRBD1. CDR3 length: 15 residues. V shed 2 bases, J shed 6 bases, and the junction held 3 bases outside the gene matches. Germline V gene data show CDR1 as MDHEN and CDR2 as SYDVKM. As DNA, the CDR3 is TGTGCCAGCAGTTTAACGGGACAGGGGTATGAAAAACTGTTTTTT. It translates to CASSLTGQGYEKLFF.

The gene calls are TRBV7-8 and TRBJ2-3; TRBD1 agrees at 10 bases. Germline assignment: CDR1 SGHVS and CDR2 FQNEAQ. CDR3 length: 15 residues. With 5 bases clipped from V and 4 bases from J, the junction kept 6 bases outside the gene matches. The CDR3, as DNA: TGTGCCAGCAGCCGGACAGGGGGAAAGGCAGATACGCAGTATTTT. Protein product: CASSRTGGKADTQYF.

CDR3 DNA: TGTGCCAGCCGCAAGGACAGGGGATCCAACGAGCAGTACTTC. This encodes CASRKDRGSNEQYF. The chain is built from TRBV5-8 and TRBJ2-7; TRBD1 matches at 9 bases. The CDR3 length is 14 residues. Trimming at V came to 7 bases and at J to 5 bases, leaving 10 bases not matched to a gene. Germline CDR1 reads SGHTS; CDR2 reads YDEGEE.

The rearrangement joins TRBV2 to TRBJ1-6; 8 nucleotides match TRBD1. The CDR3 extends over 14 amino acids. The V gene end was trimmed by 4 bases and the J gene end by 7 bases; junction bases not matched to a gene: 3. Germline V gene sequence: CDR1 SNHLY, CDR2 FYNNEI. The CDR3 coding sequence is TGTGCCAGCAGTGGGACAGGGCCCAATTCACCCCTCCACTTT. Translating it yields CASSGTGPNSPLHF.

The chain combines TRBV19 with TRBJ1-1; possible D gene TRBD1, 5 bases. The germline gives CDR1 LNHDA, CDR2 SQIVND (reference sequence). Between the trimmed V and J ends, which lost 5 bases and 5 bases, there was a span of 12 bases. This CDR3 contains 13 residues. The chain's CDR3 is CASSAGVRTEAFF. The CDR3 bases are TGTGCCAGTAGTGCGGGGGTTAGGACTGAAGCTTTCTTT.

This rearrangement joins TRBV30 to TRBJ2-1; 11 nucleotides agree with TRBD2. This CDR3 spans 13 amino acids. The germline CDR1 and CDR2 sequences are GTSNPN and SVGIG (reference sequence). V lost 0 bases, J lost 9 bases, and 1 base stayed unmatched. The CDR3 nucleotides read TGTGCCTGGAGTGTACTAGCGGGGGCTGAGCAGTTCTTC. It yields the protein CAWSVLAGAEQFF.

This chain links TRBV7-8 with TRBJ1-2, with 8 bases that match TRBD1. This CDR3 has 18 residues. The germline gives CDR1 SGHVS, CDR2 FQNEAQ. V shed 0 bases and J 1 base; nucleotides not matched to a gene: 10. CDR3 DNA sequence: TGTGCCAGCAGCTTAGCAGCGGGACAGGCGACTTTTAACTATGGCTACACCTTC. Protein: CASSLAAGQATFNYGYTF.

The V call is TRBV27, the J call TRBJ2-1; 9 nucleotides align to TRBD1. The V gene's germline CDR1 is MNHEY and CDR2 SMNVEV (reference sequence). With V trimmed by 6 bases and J by 6 bases, 9 bases remained unmatched. This CDR3 spans 15 amino acids. The CDR3 protein is CASRPTGDRVNEQFF. In nucleotides, the CDR3 is TGTGCCAGCAGGCCCACCGGGGACAGGGTCAATGAGCAGTTCTTC.

The gene calls are TRBV5-4 and TRBJ2-2; tentatively, D is TRBD2 (7 bases). The CDR3 contains 14 residues. Per the germline V gene, CDR1 is SGHNT and CDR2 is YYREEE (reference sequence). Between the trimmed V and J ends, which lost 3 bases and 4 bases, there was a span of 10 bases. The chain's CDR3 is CASSSRGATGELFF. Here the CDR3 DNA reads TGTGCCAGCAGCTCTCGGGGGGCCACCGGGGAGCTGTTTTTT.

V gene TRBV7-9 combines with J gene TRBJ1-5; TRBD1 is a possible D gene (6 bases). Between the trimmed V and J ends, which lost 5 bases and 4 bases, there was a span of 18 bases. Germline CDR1 SEHNR, CDR2 FQNEAQ (reference sequence). The CDR3 extends over 16 amino acids. The DNA of the CDR3 is TGTGCCAGCAGCCAGTGGGGTGCCAGGGGTAATCAGCCCCAGCATTTT. Its protein is CASSQWGARGNQPQHF.

This sequence joins TRBV6-1 and TRBJ1-2; D is unclear. V dropped 0 bases and J dropped 2 bases, with 10 bases sitting between them. The CDR3 has 15 residues. Per germline, CDR1 MNHNS and CDR2 SASEGT. Written as DNA, the CDR3 is TGTGCCAGCAGTGAAGCCACAGCCGGCAACTATGGCTACACCTTC. Amino acids: CASSEATAGNYGYTF.

V is TRBV19 and J is TRBJ1-5; TRBD1 might be the D (5 bases). Germline assignment: CDR1 LNHDA and CDR2 SQIVND (reference sequence). Trimming shortened V by 7 bases and J by 0 bases, and 19 bases separated the two germline ends. The CDR3 is 17 amino acids. The CDR3 DNA reads as TGTGCCAGTACCCATCGGGGGGGATCGAATAGCAATCAGCCCCAGCATTTT. This translates into CASTHRGGSNSNQPQHF.

This chain joins TRBV7-2 and TRBJ2-1, with 9 bases fitting TRBD2. The CDR3 is 16 amino acids. Trimming cost V 5 bases and J 9 bases; bases outside gene matches: 14. Germline-derived CDR1 and CDR2 are SGHTA and FQGNSA. The CDR3 sequence is CASSPQLAGGGLEQFF. The CDR3 DNA reads TGTGCCAGCAGCCCACAACTAGCGGGCGGAGGACTTGAGCAGTTCTTC.

The chain joins TRBV29-1 to TRBJ1-5, with 9 positions matching TRBD1. V dropped 4 bases and J dropped 1; count of bases not matched to a gene: 2. From germline, CDR1 is SQVTM and CDR2 ANQGSEA. The CDR3 consists of 14 residues. CDR3 loop: CSVGGTGSNQPQHF. CDR3 coding DNA: TGCAGCGTTGGAGGGACAGGGAGCAATCAGCCCCAGCATTTT.

This chain joins TRBV30 and TRBJ1-6; 8 bases match TRBD1. V gave up 8 bases and J gave up 2 bases; unmatched junction bases: 5. Germline V CDR1 and CDR2: GTSNPN, SVGIG (reference sequence). The CDR3 sequence is 14 residues long. CDR3 in amino acids: CASNRGAYNSPLHF. Written as DNA, the CDR3 is TGTGCCAGCAACAGGGGGGCCTATAATTCACCCCTCCACTTT.

The rearrangement uses TRBV5-5 and TRBJ1-5; 7 nucleotides match TRBD1. CDR3 size: 14 residues. Losses at the gene ends were 4 bases for V and 1 base for J; bases not matched to a gene: 2. CDR1 and CDR2 from the germline V gene are SGHKS and YYEKEE (reference sequence). Written as DNA, the CDR3 is TGTGCCAGCAGCAGACAGGGCAGCAATCAGCCCCAGCATTTT. Translation gives CASSRQGSNQPQHF. Based on the CDR3 plus reference TRBV5-5 and TRBJ1-5, the full variable domain is DAGVTQSPTHLIKTRGQQVTLRCSPISGHKSVSWYQQVLGQGPQFIFQYYEKEERGRGNFPDRFSARQFPNYSSELNVNALLLGDSALYLCASSRQGSNQPQHFGDGTRLSIL.

V and J are TRBV6-5 and TRBJ2-3, with D maybe TRBD2 (7 bases). The CDR3 spans 15 residues. The V gene's germline CDR1 is MNHEY and CDR2 SVGAGI. Trimming stripped 6 bases from V and 1 base from J, with 14 bases between. The CDR3 sequence: CASRQPGGRTDTQYF. CDR3 nucleotide sequence: TGTGCCAGCAGACAGCCGGGGGGCCGCACAGATACGCAGTATTTT.

The V gene is TRBV27, the J gene TRBJ2-7; 7 bases align to TRBD1. With 6 bases clipped from V and 3 bases from J, the junction kept 17 bases outside the gene matches. The CDR3 runs to 17 residues. In germline, CDR1 is MNHEY, CDR2 SMNVEV (reference sequence). The CDR3 region is CASRPLPPGQLLYEQYF. For the CDR3, the DNA is TGTGCCAGCAGACCTCTACCTCCGGGACAGCTACTCTACGAGCAGTACTTC.

This sequence joins TRBV30 and TRBJ1-1, with D perhaps matching TRBD1 (5 bases). The CDR3 covers 13 residues. The germline gives CDR1 GTSNPN, CDR2 SVGIG (reference sequence). V lost 0 bases to trimming and J lost 8 bases, with 13 bases between them. The CDR3 bases are TGTGCCTGGAGTGTATCTGGGGCAGTGGAAGCTTTCTTT. Its protein is CAWSVSGAVEAFF.

The genes are TRBV5-1 and TRBJ2-2; D perhaps matches TRBD1 (6 bases). V lost 6 bases to trimming and J lost 4 bases, with 13 bases between them. Germline V lookup: CDR1 SGHRS, CDR2 YFSETQ. The CDR3 extends over 14 amino acids. CDR3 region: CASNLQGGTGELFF. The CDR3 DNA reads TGCGCCAGCAACCTACAGGGTGGCACCGGGGAGCTGTTTTTT.

The chain couples TRBV11-1 to TRBJ2-6; tentative D call: TRBD2 (5 bases). The CDR3 is made up of 18 amino acids. With 5 bases removed from V and 4 bases from J, the gap between germline ends came to 21 bases. The germline CDR1 and CDR2 sequences are SGHAT and FQDESV (reference sequence). CDR3 DNA: TGTGCCAGCAGCGTAACGAGAGGGATAACTAAGGGGGCCAACGTCCTGACTTTC. This gives the protein CASSVTRGITKGANVLTF.

The DNA for the CDR3 is TGTGCCAGCACCTATTACTACGAAGGACAGTCCTCCTACGAGCAGTACTTC. Encoded protein: CASTYYYEGQSSYEQYF. This chain uses TRBV28 with TRBJ2-7; the D gene is possibly TRBD1 (6 bases). Germline V gives CDR1 MDHEN, CDR2 SYDVKM. V was shortened by 7 bases and J by 0 bases, with 22 bases between the two germline ends. The CDR3 has 17 residues. Filled out from reference TRBV28 and TRBJ2-7, the complete variable domain reads DVKVTQSSRYLVKRTGEKVFLECVQDMDHENMFWYRQDPGLGLRLIYFSYDVKMKEKGDIPEGYSVSREKKERFSLILESASTNQTSMYLCASTYYYEGQSSYEQYFGPGTRLTVT.

J is TRBJ2-3 and V is TRBV6-5; D remains unclear. The germline gives CDR1 MNHEY, CDR2 SVGAGI. Trimming shortened V by 4 bases and J by 2 bases, and 10 bases separated the two germline ends. This CDR3 region has 14 residues. CDR3 in amino acids: CASSSPGLTDTQYF. The DNA of the CDR3 is TGTGCCAGCAGTTCCCCTGGGCTCACAGATACGCAGTATTTT.

The V call is TRBV6-5, the J call TRBJ2-1, with 9 bases identical to TRBD2. CDR3 length: 16 residues. The V gene's germline CDR1 is MNHEY and CDR2 SVGAGI. With V trimmed by 2 bases and J by 5 bases, 7 bases remained unmatched. CDR3 sequence reads: CASSYVAGGTNNEQFF. CDR3 nucleotides: TGTGCCAGCAGTTACGTCGCGGGAGGGACGAACAATGAGCAGTTCTTC.

V is TRBV4-1 and J is TRBJ1-2, with D possibly matching TRBD1 (5 bases). The CDR3 contains 15 residues. Looked up from germline, CDR1 is MGHRA and CDR2 is YSYEKL. The V gene lost 0 bases and the J gene lost 4 bases, with 12 bases spanning the gap. The CDR3 region is CASSQDPGLGYGYTF. CDR3 nucleotides: TGCGCCAGCAGCCAAGATCCGGGACTGGGCTATGGCTACACCTTC.

The V gene is TRBV5-1, the J gene TRBJ1-6; TRBD1 agrees at 7 bases. With 0 bases clipped from V and 6 bases from J, the junction kept 6 bases outside the gene matches. The CDR3 sequence is 16 residues long. The germline V gene encodes CDR1 SGHRS and CDR2 YFSETQ. CDR3 loop: CASSLGPGQLNSPLHF. In DNA, the CDR3 is TGCGCCAGCAGCTTGGGACCGGGACAGCTTAATTCACCCCTCCACTTT.

The genes are TRBV7-9 and TRBJ2-5; D perhaps matches TRBD2 (5 bases). Trimming cost V 5 bases and J 2 bases, with 9 bases left between them. The V gene's germline CDR1 is SEHNR and CDR2 FQNEAQ (reference sequence). The CDR3 loop spans 13 amino acids. The chain's CDR3 is CASSARDQETQYF. The CDR3 coding sequence is TGTGCCAGCAGCGCCCGGGATCAAGAGACCCAGTACTTC.

This chain joins TRBV2 and TRBJ1-1, with 9 bases lining up with TRBD1. V shed 6 bases and J 5 bases; nucleotides not matched to a gene: 10. The CDR3 is 15 amino acids. Germline-derived CDR1 and CDR2 are SNHLY and FYNNEI. The CDR3 here is CASRKSGTGLTEAFF. The DNA for the CDR3 is TGTGCCAGCAGAAAATCCGGGACAGGGTTGACTGAAGCTTTCTTT.

The chain joins TRBV28 to TRBJ2-7; D not resolved. Looked up from germline, CDR1 is MDHEN and CDR2 is SYDVKM. There are 12 residues in the CDR3. V lost 5 bases and J 6 bases, leaving 11 bases between the germline ends. The CDR3 nucleotides read TGTGCCAGCAGTCTCAGGTCGGCCGAGCAGTACTTC. It encodes CASSLRSAEQYF.